This T cell receptor beta chain was sequenced during a study of breast tumors, draining lymph nodes, adjacent tissues. Study results and caveats: Most tumor T cells seemingly derive from lymph node, then expand in tumor. Tumor TCR diversity was below lymph nodes but above nontumor tissue. The lymph node origin of tumor T cells was framed as consistent with a hypothesis, not demonstrated. Compared with basal-like, luminal-like tumors shared significantly more repertoire with nontumor tissue.

Details on this clonotype: Its specificity is unknown.

Axillary draining lymph nodes of breast cancer patients supplied the node samples. Each CDR3 protein is one row after TCRdb ran MiXCR on the multiplex PCR reads. Seen here are about 180,000 distinct CDR3 sequences, around a third observed once, and the top ten hold approximately 4.3%. Source material: axillary lymph node tissue. The clonotype originates from a female donor with breast cancer. Some clones in this sample may be carry-over from other donors' samples.

CDR3 sequence: CAREGGSAYEQYF. The CDR3 DNA reads TGCGCCAGGGAAGGCGGGTCAGCCTACGAGCAGTACTTC. The chain links TRBV5-1 to TRBJ2-7; perhaps TRBD2 as D (5 bases). Germline values: CDR1 SGHRS, CDR2 YFSETQ. This CDR3 has 13 residues. V lost 8 bases, J lost 2 bases, and 14 bases lay in between.